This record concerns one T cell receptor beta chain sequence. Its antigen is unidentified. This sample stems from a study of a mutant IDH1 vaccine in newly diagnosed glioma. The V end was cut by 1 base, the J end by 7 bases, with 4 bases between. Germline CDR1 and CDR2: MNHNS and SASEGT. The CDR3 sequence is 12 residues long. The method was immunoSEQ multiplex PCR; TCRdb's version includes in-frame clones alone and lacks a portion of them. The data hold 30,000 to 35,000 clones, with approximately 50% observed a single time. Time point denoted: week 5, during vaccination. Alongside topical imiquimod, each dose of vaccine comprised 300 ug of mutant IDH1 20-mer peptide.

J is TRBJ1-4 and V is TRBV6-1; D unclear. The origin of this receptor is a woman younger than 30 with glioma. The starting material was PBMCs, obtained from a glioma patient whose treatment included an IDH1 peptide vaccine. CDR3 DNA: TGTGCCAGCAGTGAAGTCGGTGAAAAACTGTTTTTT. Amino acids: CASSEVGEKLFF.